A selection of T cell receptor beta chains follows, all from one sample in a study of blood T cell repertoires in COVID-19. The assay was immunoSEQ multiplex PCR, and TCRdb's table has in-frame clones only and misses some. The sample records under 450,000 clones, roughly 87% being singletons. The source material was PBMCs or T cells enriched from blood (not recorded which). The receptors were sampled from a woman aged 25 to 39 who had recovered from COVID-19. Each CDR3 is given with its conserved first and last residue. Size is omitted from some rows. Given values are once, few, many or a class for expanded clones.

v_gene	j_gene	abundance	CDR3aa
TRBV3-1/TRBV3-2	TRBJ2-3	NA	CASSQTVTGTDTQYF
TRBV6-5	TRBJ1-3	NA	CASSYSDRLGGNTIYF
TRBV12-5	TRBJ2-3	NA	CASGFGAGGADTQYF
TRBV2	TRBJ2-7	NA	CASSYPWGEDSYEQYF
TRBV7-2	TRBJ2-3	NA	CASSEGLAGGTQYF
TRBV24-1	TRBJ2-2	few	CATSDPRGSGRETNTGELFF
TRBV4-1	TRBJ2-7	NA	CASGLAGGEQYF
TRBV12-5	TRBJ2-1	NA	CASGKGLAGGNEQFF
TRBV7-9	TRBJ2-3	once	CASSYKVPFRVTDTQYF
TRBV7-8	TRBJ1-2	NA	CASSLSGSQGARYGYTF
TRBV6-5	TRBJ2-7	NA	CASSSPGQGKYEQYF
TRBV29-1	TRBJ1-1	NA	CSVARQENTEAFF
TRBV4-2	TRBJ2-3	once	CASSQRTGGDTQYF
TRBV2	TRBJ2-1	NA	CASSVGQGVDEQFF
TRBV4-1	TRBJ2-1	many	CASSRAMGYATSSYNEQFF
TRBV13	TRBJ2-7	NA	CASSLGLSGGAYEQYF
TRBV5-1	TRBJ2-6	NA	CASSWWRGDSGANVLTF
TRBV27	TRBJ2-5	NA	CASSLWPEETQYF
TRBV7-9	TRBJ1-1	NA	CASSSYLGDSDTEAFF
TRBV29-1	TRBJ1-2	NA	CSVEWGVGRGYTF
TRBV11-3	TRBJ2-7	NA	CASSLTGDQGEQYF
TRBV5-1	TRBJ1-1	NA	CASSLVAPAEAFF
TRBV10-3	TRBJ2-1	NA	CAISAGESGRNEQFF
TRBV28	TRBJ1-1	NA	CASVGGAREAFF
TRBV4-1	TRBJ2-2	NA	CASSHSRGSGNTGELFF
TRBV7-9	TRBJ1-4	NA	CASSLATGTGRSTNEKLFF
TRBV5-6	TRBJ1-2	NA	CASSLEGQGDGYTF
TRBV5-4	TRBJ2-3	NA	CASSLVTSGTDTQYF
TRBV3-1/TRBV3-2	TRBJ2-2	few	CASSKGVAGGRTGELFF
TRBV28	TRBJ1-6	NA	CASSPNPNSPLHF
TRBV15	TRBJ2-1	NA	CATGTSGYNEQFF
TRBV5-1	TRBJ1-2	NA	CASSSSGGQYGYTF
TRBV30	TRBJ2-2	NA	CAGENQRGGPGELFF
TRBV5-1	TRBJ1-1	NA	CASGPGQVNTEAFF
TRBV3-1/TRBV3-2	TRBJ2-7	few	CASSQDDAGRSYEQYF
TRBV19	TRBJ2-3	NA	CASMRTDTDTQYF
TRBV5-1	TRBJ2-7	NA	CASSMTGGSYEQYF
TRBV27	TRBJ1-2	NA	CASRDRGQVGYTF
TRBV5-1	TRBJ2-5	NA	CASSRLEQGAETQYF
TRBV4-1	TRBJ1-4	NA	CASRPQGGGEKLFF
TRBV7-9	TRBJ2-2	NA	CASGAQGALGTGELFF
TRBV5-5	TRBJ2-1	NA	CASSLAGWEVEQFF
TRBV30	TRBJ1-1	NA	CAWMTAEAFF
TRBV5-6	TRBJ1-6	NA	CASSLGGRGTGGYSPLHF
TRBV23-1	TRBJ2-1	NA	CASENRGSYNEQFF
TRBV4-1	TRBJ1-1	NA	CASSPTGERTEAFF
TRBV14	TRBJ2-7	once	CASSQGFAEQYF
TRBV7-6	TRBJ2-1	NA	CASSLTPGTGESSYNEQFF
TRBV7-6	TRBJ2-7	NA	CASSLGARNSYEQYF
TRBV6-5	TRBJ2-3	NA	CASSLGGTQYF
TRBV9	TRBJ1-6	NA	CASSVDNSAVLLHF
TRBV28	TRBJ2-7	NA	CASNPPGQLSSYEQYF
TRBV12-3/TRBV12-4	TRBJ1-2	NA	CASSPDRDRYTF